This T cell receptor (beta chain) is from a study of blood T cell repertoires in COVID-19. Some clones are missing from TCRdb's copy, which holds only in-frame ones; the method was immunoSEQ multiplex PCR. The sample lists 45,000 or so clones; 80% were seen once. This CDR3 has 15 residues. Germline V CDR1 and CDR2: KGHSH, LQKENI. V shed 4 bases and J 7 bases; nucleotides not matched to a gene: 9. The sample taken for sequencing was peripheral blood. The chain carries TRBV18 and TRBJ2-7, with 11 bases fitting TRBD1. The sequence was collected from a man between 65 and 85 years old with acute or convalescent COVID-19. CDR3 in DNA: TGTGCCAGCTCACAGAGGGGACAGGGGGAAGGTGAGCAGTACTTC. Encoded protein: CASSQRGQGEGEQYF.